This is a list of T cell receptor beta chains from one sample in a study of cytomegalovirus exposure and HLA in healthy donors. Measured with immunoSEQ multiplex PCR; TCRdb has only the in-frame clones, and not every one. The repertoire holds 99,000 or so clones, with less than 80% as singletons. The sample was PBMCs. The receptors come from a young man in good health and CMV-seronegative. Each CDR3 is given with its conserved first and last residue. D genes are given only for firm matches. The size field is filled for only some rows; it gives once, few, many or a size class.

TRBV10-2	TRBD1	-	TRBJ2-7	TGCGCCAGCAGTCTACGGGACCAGGGGGCCTCCGAGCAGTACTTC	CASSLRDQGASEQYF
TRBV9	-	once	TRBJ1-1	TGTGCCAGCAGCCCCCGGTTAGGGGATGACTCTGAAGCTTTCTTT	CASSPRLGDDSEAFF
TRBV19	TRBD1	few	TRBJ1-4	TGTGCCAGTAGTAACCAGGGGGTTCGCGATGAAAAACTGTTTTTT	CASSNQGVRDEKLFF
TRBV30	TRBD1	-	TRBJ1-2	TGTGCCTGGAGTCGGCAGGGGGCTTACTATGGCTACACCTTC	CAWSRQGAYYGYTF
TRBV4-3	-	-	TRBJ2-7	TGCGCCAGCAGCCAACAGGGGTCCTACGAGCAGTACTTC	CASSQQGSYEQYF
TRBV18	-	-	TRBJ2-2	TGTGCCAGCTCAGAGGTCGGACAAATCGGGGAGCTGTTTTTT	CASSEVGQIGELFF
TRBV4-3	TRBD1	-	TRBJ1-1	TGCGCCAGCAGCACTCAGGGGGAGACTGAAGCTTTCTTT	CASSTQGETEAFF
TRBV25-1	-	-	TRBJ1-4	TGTGCCAGCAGTGATGGGGCGGCTAATGAAAAACTGTTTTTT	CASSDGAANEKLFF
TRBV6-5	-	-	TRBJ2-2	TGTGCCAGCAGTTCTAGGACCGGGGAGCTGTTTTTT	CASSSRTGELFF
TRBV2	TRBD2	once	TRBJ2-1	TGTGCCAGCAGTGAAATAGCGGGAGTTGGCAATGAGCAGTTCTTC	CASSEIAGVGNEQFF
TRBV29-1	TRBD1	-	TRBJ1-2	TGCAGCGTCGACGACAGGGGGGACTATGGCTACACCTTC	CSVDDRGDYGYTF
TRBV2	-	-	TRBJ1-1	TGTGCCAGCAGTGTTATGAGTGGCACTGAAGCTTTCTTT	CASSVMSGTEAFF
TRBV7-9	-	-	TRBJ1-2	TGTGCCAGCAGCCACCCACGGGGGGGCGAAGGTGGCTACACCTTC	CASSHPRGGEGGYTF
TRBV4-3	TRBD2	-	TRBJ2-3	TGCGCCAGCAGCCACCCACTAGCGGGAGGTCGAGATACGCAGTATTTT	CASSHPLAGGRDTQYF
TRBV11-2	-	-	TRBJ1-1	TGTGCCAGCAGCTCCACCAGGGTAGGTGAAGCTTTCTTT	CASSSTRVGEAFF
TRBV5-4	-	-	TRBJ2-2	TGTGCCAGCAGCTGGGACACGAACACCGGGGAGCTGTTTTTT	CASSWDTNTGELFF
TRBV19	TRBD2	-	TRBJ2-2	TGTGCCAGTAGCAAAAGGGGACTAGCGGGAGGATCGAACACCGGGGAGCTGTTTTTT	CASSKRGLAGGSNTGELFF
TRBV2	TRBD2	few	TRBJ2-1	TGTGCCAGCAGTGTCACCGGGACTAGCCCCTACAATGAGCAGTTCTTC	CASSVTGTSPYNEQFF
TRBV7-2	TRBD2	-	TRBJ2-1	TGTGCCAGCAGCGGGACCGGGACTAGCGGGGGGGCCTACAATGAGCAGTTCTTC	CASSGTGTSGGAYNEQFF
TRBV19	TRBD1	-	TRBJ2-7	TGTGCCAGTAGTATCGACAGGGGCTACGAGCAGTACTTC	CASSIDRGYEQYF
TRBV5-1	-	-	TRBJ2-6	TGCGCCAGCAGCGAAATCATGAGTTCTGGGGCCAACGTCCTGACTTTC	CASSEIMSSGANVLTF
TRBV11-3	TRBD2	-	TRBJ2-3	TGTGCCAGCAGCGGGGGGGTAGACCATAGCACAGATACGCAGTATTTT	CASSGGVDHSTDTQYF
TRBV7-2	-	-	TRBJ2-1	TGTGCCAGCAGCTCTAATTTGGGGGGTGAGCAGTTCTTC	CASSSNLGGEQFF
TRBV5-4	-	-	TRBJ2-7	TGTGCCAGCAGCCGGGGACACGCGGAGCAGTACTTC	CASSRGHAEQYF
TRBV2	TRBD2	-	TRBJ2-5	TGTGCCAGCAGTGTGGGACTAGCGGGAGTGGCCCCTAAGACCCAGTACTTC	CASSVGLAGVAPKTQYF
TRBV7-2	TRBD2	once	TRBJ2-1	TGTGCCAGCAGCTTAGATCCTAGCGGGGGGAGCAATGAGCAGTTCTTC	CASSLDPSGGSNEQFF
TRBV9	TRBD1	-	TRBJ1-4	TGTGCCAGCAGGGGACAGGGTGGGCAAAAACTGTTTTTT	CASRGQGGQKLFF
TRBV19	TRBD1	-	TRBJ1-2	TGTGCCAGTAGTGCCTCTCGACAGGGAAACTATGGCTACACCTTC	CASSASRQGNYGYTF
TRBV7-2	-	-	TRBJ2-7	TGTGCCAGCAGCTTAGCCAGGGGAAGGCGGGGGAGATCCTACGAGCAGTACTTC	CASSLARGRRGRSYEQYF
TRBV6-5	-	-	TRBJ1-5	TGTGCCAGCAAAGGGGGGAGGGGCAATCAGCCCCAGCATTTT	CASKGGRGNQPQHF
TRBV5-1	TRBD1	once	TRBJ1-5	TGCGCCAGCAGCGCCGGGACAGGGGGCGGACAGCCCCAGCATTTT	CASSAGTGGGQPQHF
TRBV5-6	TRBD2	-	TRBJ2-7	TGTGCCAGCAGCGATCGGACTAGCGGGAGTTACGAGCAGTACTTC	CASSDRTSGSYEQYF
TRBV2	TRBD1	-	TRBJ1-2	TGTGCCAGCAGTGGGGACAGGAACTATGGCTACACCTTC	CASSGDRNYGYTF
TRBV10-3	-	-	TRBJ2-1	TGTGCCATCAGTGTAGAAGACAATGAGCAGTTCTTC	CAISVEDNEQFF
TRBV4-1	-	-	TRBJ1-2	TGCGCCAGCAGCCAAGTTGGGAGGAGGGTAATCTATGGCTACACCTTC	CASSQVGRRVIYGYTF
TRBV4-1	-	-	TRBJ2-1	TGCGCCAGCAGCCAAGTTTATGGGGACTTGAATGAGCAGTTCTTC	CASSQVYGDLNEQFF
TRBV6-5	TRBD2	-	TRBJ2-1	TGTGCCAGCAGCCTATCCGGGACTAGAGATGAGCAGTTCTTC	CASSLSGTRDEQFF
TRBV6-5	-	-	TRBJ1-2	TGTGCCAGCAGTTACTCGGTTCTAATAGCTAACTATGGCTACACCTTC	CASSYSVLIANYGYTF
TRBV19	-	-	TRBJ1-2	TGTGCCACCAGGGCTGACTATGGCTACACCTTC	CATRADYGYTF
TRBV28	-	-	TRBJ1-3	TGTGCCAGCAGGTCAGGACAGTACACCATATATTTT	CASRSGQYTIYF
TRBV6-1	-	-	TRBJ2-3	TGTGCCAGCAGTGTTTTCCCCCCAAGCGGCACAGATACGCAGTATTTT	CASSVFPPSGTDTQYF